The rows below give T cell receptor beta chains drawn from one sample of a study of monozygotic twins with inflammatory bowel disease. TCRdb re-called the 5' RACE reads; every CDR3 protein appears as one record, without DNA. The sample data list about 210,000 distinct CDR3 sequences. Source material: blood. The receptors originated from a human donor with ulcerative colitis or Crohn's disease, or a healthy co-twin of an affected twin (not recorded which). Each CDR3 is given with its conserved first and last residue. Each record gives: J gene, V gene, CDR3 protein.

TRBJ1-1 TRBV12-3/TRBV12-4 CASTTVPPHEAFF
TRBJ2-7 TRBV7-2 CASSFILGQGAYEQYF
TRBJ2-7 TRBV5-6 CASSQSLAGGPSYEQYF
TRBJ2-7 TRBV6-5 CASSYSMAGVANEQYF
TRBJ1-2 TRBV27 CASSFGGTGGYTF
TRBJ2-2 TRBV6-1 CASSWTGDHTGELFF
TRBJ1-5 TRBV28 CASSLEDPQHF
TRBJ2-7 TRBV4-3 CASSQGLSGSNYEQYF
TRBJ2-7 TRBV4-1 CASSQEASIQDEQYF
TRBJ2-2 TRBV24-1 CATSGPGLGIGELFF
TRBJ2-1 TRBV7-2 CASSWTSGRLNEQFF
TRBJ1-3 TRBV4-3 CASSQDRTGDGNTIYF
TRBJ2-2 TRBV5-1 CASSPPGQGRTGELFF
TRBJ2-2 TRBV15 CATSRATGELFF
TRBJ2-7 TRBV4-2 CASSHTTESYEQYF
TRBJ2-6 TRBV7-2 CASSSGGSGANVLTF
TRBJ1-1 TRBV6-1 CASKSGQKNTEAFF
TRBJ2-1 TRBV4-1 CASSQDTTLVGEVNEQFF
TRBJ2-1 TRBV27 CASSTGTSGYNEQFF
TRBJ2-3 TRBV12-3/TRBV12-4 CASSPPIGPDTQYF
TRBJ1-6 TRBV7-8 CASSSQGGSPLHF
TRBJ1-1 TRBV9 CASSVEQTNTEAFF
TRBJ2-2 TRBV29-1 CSASGTGGLTGELFF
TRBJ2-3 TRBV5-5 CASSLDSTDTQYF
TRBJ2-1 TRBV23-1 CASSQSQGDRKTFYNEQFF
TRBJ2-3 TRBV12-3/TRBV12-4 CASRSGGGQADTQYF
TRBJ2-1 TRBV28 CASRVRESYNEQFF
TRBJ1-2 TRBV20-1 CTLKRRDYGYTF
TRBJ2-7 TRBV18 CASSPVKAFEQYF
TRBJ2-3 TRBV5-6 CASSFPSTDTQYF
TRBJ2-3 TRBV5-1 CASSLGDVTDTQYF
TRBJ1-2 TRBV6-1 CASGPQGLFYGYTF
TRBJ1-6 TRBV7-6 CASSRGGGSPLHF
TRBJ2-2 TRBV5-1 CASSFGRSPNTGELFF
TRBJ2-3 TRBV20-1 CSARRGATRGVDTQYF
TRBJ2-1 TRBV6-5 CASSYSTGSYNEQFF
TRBJ2-6 TRBV2 CASVADVGFLRGSGANVLTF
TRBJ2-7 TRBV12-3/TRBV12-4 CASSLAPEGYEQYF
TRBJ2-2 TRBV4-3 CASSQGRSDRATGELFF
TRBJ1-1 TRBV20-1 CSARGQVNTEAFF
TRBJ1-1 TRBV2 CASSAGLNTEAFF
TRBJ1-6 TRBV28 CASRPGTGGAYNSPLHF
TRBJ1-1 TRBV29-1 CSVEKGANTEAFF
TRBJ1-1 TRBV28 CASSLGLLVSEAFF
TRBJ1-5 TRBV7-8 CASSLDDRARPSNQPQHF
TRBJ1-1 TRBV7-9 CASSSGRPMNTEAFF
TRBJ2-3 TRBV7-2 CASSLASASGSDTQYF
TRBJ1-1 TRBV10-2 CASSEGRSPEAFF